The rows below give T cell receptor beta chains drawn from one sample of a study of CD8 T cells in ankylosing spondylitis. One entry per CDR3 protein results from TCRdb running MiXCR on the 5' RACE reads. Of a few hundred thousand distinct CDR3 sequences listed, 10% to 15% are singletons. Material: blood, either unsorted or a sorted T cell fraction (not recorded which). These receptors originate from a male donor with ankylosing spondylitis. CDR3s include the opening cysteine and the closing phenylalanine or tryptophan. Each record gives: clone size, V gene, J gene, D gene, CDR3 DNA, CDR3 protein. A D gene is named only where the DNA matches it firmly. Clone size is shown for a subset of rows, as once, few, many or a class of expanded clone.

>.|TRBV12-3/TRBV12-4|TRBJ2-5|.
TGTGCCAGCAGCCGTGGGACCCTCCGGACCCAGTACTTC
CASSRGTLRTQYF
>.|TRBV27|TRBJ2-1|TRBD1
TGTGCCAGCAGTTCACCTCGACTACAGGGGTTAGATGAGCAGTTCTTC
CASSSPRLQGLDEQFF
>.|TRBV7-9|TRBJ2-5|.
TGTGCCAGCACCCCCATCCAAGAGACCCAGTACTTC
CASTPIQETQYF
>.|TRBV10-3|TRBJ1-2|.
TGTGCCATCAGTGAGGCCTGGGACCGAGGTGGCGGTGGCTACACCTTC
CAISEAWDRGGGGYTF
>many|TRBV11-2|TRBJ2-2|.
TGTGCCAGCAGCTTAGAATTCGTGCGCGGAGGGGAGCTGTTTTTT
CASSLEFVRGGELFF
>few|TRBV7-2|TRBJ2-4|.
TGTGCCAGCAGCTTAGGTTCTTGGGCCAAAAACATTCAGTACTTC
CASSLGSWAKNIQYF
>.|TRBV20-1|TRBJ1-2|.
TGCAGTGCTAGAGAGGGGCAGGGGCAAGGCTACACCTTC
CSAREGQGQGYTF
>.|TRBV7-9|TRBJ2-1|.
TGTGCCGCACGACAGGACTACAATGAGCAGTTCTTC
CAARQDYNEQFF
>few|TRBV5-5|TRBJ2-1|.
TGTGCCAGCAGCTCCTTAGCGAATGAGCAGTTCTTC
CASSSLANEQFF
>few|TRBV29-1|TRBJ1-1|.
TGCAGCGGGTTAGGCACTGAAGCTTTCTTT
CSGLGTEAFF
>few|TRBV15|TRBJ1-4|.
TGTGCCACCAGCAGAGTTGGGCGGACTAATGAAAAACTGTTTTTT
CATSRVGRTNEKLFF
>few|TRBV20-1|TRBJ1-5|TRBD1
TGCAGTGCCAGGGACAGGGGTAGGCATCAGCCCCAGCATTTT
CSARDRGRHQPQHF
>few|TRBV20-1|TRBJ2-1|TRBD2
TGCAGTGCTAGAGATGGCACTAGCGGGAGGGTAGTTGAGCAGTTCTTC
CSARDGTSGRVVEQFF
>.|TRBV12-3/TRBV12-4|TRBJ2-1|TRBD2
TGTGCCAGCAGTTCGGGACTAGCGGGACGCGAGCAGTTCTTC
CASSSGLAGREQFF
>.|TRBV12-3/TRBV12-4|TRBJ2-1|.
TGTGCCAGCAGCGTTGGCTTCAACTCCTACAATGAGCAGTTCTTC
CASSVGFNSYNEQFF
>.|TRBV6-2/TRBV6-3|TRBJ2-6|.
TGTGCCAGCAGTTATCGGAGCTCTGGGGCCAACGTCCTGACTTTC
CASSYRSSGANVLTF
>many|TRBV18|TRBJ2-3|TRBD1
TGTGCCAGCTCGACAGGGGCAGATACGCAGTATTTT
CASSTGADTQYF